The T cell receptor beta chain under discussion was sequenced for a study of PD-L1 blockade in urothelial cancer. Study-wide background: Analyzed time points were 3 weeks (second dose) and 6 weeks after therapy began. The study recovered a median of approximately 150,000 T cells per blood sample.

The table came from immunoSEQ multiplex PCR; TCRdb's copy has only in-frame clones and leaves some out. The sample lists 25,000 to 35,000 clones; approximately 87% were seen once. The CDR3 extends over 18 amino acids. The germline gives CDR1 SSHAT, CDR2 FNYEAQ (reference sequence). A total of 1 to 8 samples per patient were collected pretreatment and on-treatment. Details on this clone: A junction boundary mismatches the germline segment, possibly from a read error.

The source material was PBMCs, sampled around atezolizumab (anti-PD-L1) treatment. The J gene is TRBJ2-1, the V gene TRBV7-7; TRBD2 aligns across 8 bases. This clonotype was obtained from a man aged 50 or older with urothelial cancer. The CDR3 region is CASSLDAGGAPPYNEQFF. Here the CDR3 DNA reads TGTGCTAGCAGCTTAGACGCGGGGGGCGCCCCCCCCTACAATGAGCAGTTCTTC.